The rows below give T cell receptor beta chains drawn from one sample of a study of cytomegalovirus exposure and HLA in healthy donors. Generated by immunoSEQ multiplex PCR, the TCRdb table keeps only in-frame clones and is missing some. The table has 80,000 or so clones, nearly 80% seen once. Sequenced: PBMCs. These receptors originate from a man in his forties in good health and CMV-seronegative. The CDR3 runs from the conserved cysteine through the conserved F or W. D genes are given only for firm matches. A row's size may be missing; if present it is once, few, many or a size class.

len	j_gene	abundance	d_gene	v_gene	CDR3nt	CDR3aa
14	TRBJ2-1	-	-	TRBV30	TGTGCCTGGAGTGTACGTGCGGGTCGGACTGAGCAGTTCTTC	CAWSVRAGRTEQFF
16	TRBJ1-5	-	TRBD1	TRBV4-3	TGCGCCAGCAGCCAAGATCCGGGGACAGGGGGACAGCCCCAGCATTTT	CASSQDPGTGGQPQHF
14	TRBJ1-5	-	-	TRBV6-5	TGTGCCAGCAGAACTACAGGGAGCAATCAGCCCCAGCATTTT	CASRTTGSNQPQHF
18	TRBJ2-3	once	TRBD2	TRBV19	TGTGCCAGTAGTATAGGGCGGGAGGGTCCTTTGGGCACAGATACGCAGTATTTT	CASSIGREGPLGTDTQYF
14	TRBJ1-2	-	TRBD1	TRBV7-8	TGTGCCAGCAGCTCTACCGGGACAGGGTATGGCTACACCTTC	CASSSTGTGYGYTF
15	TRBJ1-5	-	-	TRBV19	TGTGCCAGTAGCCGCGGGGAGGGGAGGGTTCAGCCCCAGCATTTT	CASSRGEGRVQPQHF
13	TRBJ1-1	-	-	TRBV29-1	TGCAGCGCTGCGTCGGGCAGGGACACTGAAGCTTTCTTT	CSAASGRDTEAFF
13	TRBJ2-7	-	TRBD1	TRBV28	TGTGCCAGTTTTGACAGGGGGTTCTACGAGCAGTACTTC	CASFDRGFYEQYF
14	TRBJ1-2	once	TRBD1	TRBV28	TGTGCCAGCAGAGTCCCCAGGGGGCTCAATGGCTACACCTTC	CASRVPRGLNGYTF
14	TRBJ2-7	few	-	TRBV27	TGTGCCAGCAGTTTAAAAGGGGTTGGGGACGAGCAGTACTTC	CASSLKGVGDEQYF
14	TRBJ2-7	-	-	TRBV7-9	TGTGCCAGCAGCTCCCTGGGGACATCCTACGAGCAGTACTTC	CASSSLGTSYEQYF
15	TRBJ2-5	once	TRBD2	TRBV6-5	TGTGCCAGCAGCCCAGGGCGGGGGTACCAAGAGACCCAGTACTTC	CASSPGRGYQETQYF
15	TRBJ2-6	-	-	TRBV7-9	TGTGCCAGCAGCTTAACCGGGAGAGGGGCCAACGTCCTGACTTTC	CASSLTGRGANVLTF
15	TRBJ1-5	-	TRBD1	TRBV5-1	TGCGCCAGCAGCCTGGACAGGGGGCAAAATCAGCCCCAGCATTTT	CASSLDRGQNQPQHF
19	TRBJ2-1	-	TRBD2	TRBV7-6	TGTGCCAGCAGTTCGAAGTCGGGACTAGCTATGCGACTTTACAATGAGCAGTTCTTC	CASSSKSGLAMRLYNEQFF
14	TRBJ2-1	-	-	TRBV27	TGTGCCAGCAGTTTTCGGCAGGGGGGAAATGAGCAGTTCTTC	CASSFRQGGNEQFF
14	TRBJ2-2	-	TRBD2	TRBV28	TGTGCCAGCAGGCTAGCGGGAGGTACCGGGGAGCTGTTTTTT	CASRLAGGTGELFF
11	TRBJ2-1	once	-	TRBV29-1	TGCAGCGCTGGGGCGTCCAATGAGCAGTTCTTC	CSAGASNEQFF
15	TRBJ1-5	-	TRBD1	TRBV30	TGTGCCTGGGCTATAACGGGACAGGGGAATCAGCCCCAGCATTTT	CAWAITGQGNQPQHF
15	TRBJ2-1	-	TRBD2	TRBV6-5	TGTGCCAGCAGTTCGACTAGCGGAACATACAATGAGCAGTTCTTC	CASSSTSGTYNEQFF
14	TRBJ2-5	-	-	TRBV6-6	TGTGCCAGCAGTTACTCTCTAGCCGAAGAGACCCAGTACTTC	CASSYSLAEETQYF
15	TRBJ2-5	-	TRBD2	TRBV27	TGTGCCAGCAGTTTTATTAGCGGGGTCGAAGAGACCCAGTACTTC	CASSFISGVEETQYF
16	TRBJ1-5	-	TRBD1	TRBV7-2	TGTGCCAGCAGCTTAGGATCGGGACAGGGTGATCAGCCCCAGCATTTT	CASSLGSGQGDQPQHF